Presented here are 15 T cell receptor beta chains from one specimen sequenced in a study of blood T cell repertoires in COVID-19. The table came from immunoSEQ multiplex PCR; TCRdb's copy has only in-frame clones and leaves some out. In the table there are some 260,000 clones, more than 65% of which are singletons. The sequencing sample was made of peripheral blood. The source of these receptors is a woman between 35 and 50 years old with active or convalescent COVID-19.

As concerns this clone: The same CDR3 arises from other DNA sequences in this sample as well. The rearrangement joins TRBV11-2 to TRBJ1-1; D is uncertain. Germline V gene sequence: CDR1 SGHAT, CDR2 FQNNGV. V lost 0 bases and J 1 base, leaving 3 bases between the germline ends. The CDR3 totals 13 residues. The CDR3 is CASSLERNTEAFF. As DNA, the CDR3 is TGTGCCAGCAGCTTAGAGAGGAACACTGAAGCTTTCTTT.

This clone was observed once. The chain combines TRBV5-6 with TRBJ1-2; TRBD1 aligns across 8 bases. V shed 6 bases, J shed 5 bases, and the junction held 9 bases outside the gene matches. This CDR3 region has 14 residues. Germline V gene sequence: CDR1 SGHDT, CDR2 YYEEEE. The CDR3 is CASNLGQATYGYTF. The CDR3 nucleotides are TGTGCCAGCAACCTGGGACAGGCGACGTATGGCTACACCTTC.

Turning to this clone: A read error may produce the germline difference seen at one junction end. The chain has TRBV30 and TRBJ1-1, with D unclear. CDR1 is GTSNPN, CDR2 SVGIG, per germline (reference sequence). There are 11 residues in the CDR3. The CDR3 here is CAWSVPAEAFF. CDR3 in DNA: TGTGCCTGGAGTGTCCCCGCTGAGGCTTTCTTT.

The chain recombines TRBV7-9 with TRBJ1-5, with TRBD1 identical over 9 bases. The CDR3 sequence is 15 residues long. J was trimmed by 1 base and V by 3 bases; bases with no gene match: 1. The germline CDR1 and CDR2 sequences are SEHNR and FQNEAQ (reference sequence). CDR3 in DNA: TGTGCCAGCAGCTTGGGGACAGGGAGCAATCAGCCCCAGCATTTT. It is translated as CASSLGTGSNQPQHF.

This clone showed up just once. The chain carries TRBV7-2 and TRBJ2-2; D possibly corresponds to TRBD1 (5 bases). CDR3 length: 16 amino acids. V shed 1 base and J shed 2 bases, with 11 bases lying between them. Germline lookup yields CDR1 SGHTA and CDR2 FQGNSA. As DNA, the CDR3 is TGTGCCAGCAGCTTAGATTCCAGGGCAAACACCGGGGAGCTGTTTTTT. This gives the protein CASSLDSRANTGELFF.

The genes are TRBV28 and TRBJ2-1, with TRBD1 matching over 10 bases. This CDR3 is 16 amino acids long. CDR1 MDHEN and CDR2 SYDVKM come from the germline V gene. Losses at the gene ends were 6 bases for V and 6 bases for J; bases not matched to a gene: 11. CDR3 in amino acids: CASSPPWGQGFNEQFF. As DNA, the CDR3 is TGTGCCAGCAGCCCCCCTTGGGGACAGGGGTTCAATGAGCAGTTCTTC.

J is TRBJ1-4 and V is TRBV18; a possible D gene is TRBD1 (6 bases). CDR3 length: 15 residues. Germline V gives CDR1 KGHSH, CDR2 LQKENI. Trimming shortened V by 0 bases and J by 7 bases, and 12 bases separated the two germline ends. CDR3 in DNA: TGTGCCAGCTCACCACCGGGGGGGCTCGGTGAAAAACTGTTTTTT. This gives the protein CASSPPGGLGEKLFF. The variable domain in full, with the rest retrieved from reference TRBV18 and TRBJ1-4, is NAGVMQNPRHLVRRRGQEARLRCSPMKGHSHVYWYRQLPEEGLKFMVYLQKENIIDESGMPKERFSAEFPKEGPSILRIQQVVRGDSAAYFCASSPPGGLGEKLFFGSGTQLSVL.

The J gene is TRBJ2-5, the V gene TRBV6-1, with TRBD2 identical over 12 bases. Germline V CDR1 and CDR2: MNHNS, SASEGT. The length of the CDR3 is 18 residues. Trimming took 1 base from V and 7 from J; bases not matched to a gene: 13. The CDR3 reads CASSEGRRASGGAGTQYF. The CDR3 DNA sequence: TGTGCCAGCAGTGAAGGGCGGCGGGCTAGCGGGGGGGCCGGGACCCAGTACTTC.

This clone was found once. Other DNA sequences of this sample code for an identical CDR3. The chain combines TRBV9 with TRBJ1-6; 10 positions agree with TRBD1. The CDR3 covers 15 residues. V lost 3 bases to trimming and J lost 5 bases; unmatched junction nucleotides: 2. The germline V gene has CDR1 SGDLS and CDR2 YYNGEE. CDR3 amino acids: CASSGQGANNSPLHF. The DNA for the CDR3 is TGTGCCAGCAGCGGACAGGGGGCTAATAATTCACCCCTCCACTTT.

V usage is TRBV5-4 and J usage is TRBJ2-3; D might be TRBD1 (5 bases). CDR1 and CDR2 from the germline V gene are SGHNT and YYREEE (reference sequence). V lost 1 base and J 4 bases, leaving 7 bases between the germline ends. This CDR3 has 13 residues. CDR3 sequence: CASSLQGSDTQYF. CDR3 bases: TGTGCCAGCAGCTTGCAGGGTTCAGATACGCAGTATTTT.

J is TRBJ1-2 and V is TRBV11-2, with D tentatively TRBD1 (6 bases). Germline CDR1 reads SGHAT; CDR2 reads FQNNGV. This CDR3 comprises 13 residues. Trimming removed 4 bases from V and 8 bases from J, with 14 bases in between. CDR3 in DNA: TGTGCCAGCAGCTCGCACAGGGATGGGGGCTACACCTTC. This encodes CASSSHRDGGYTF.

The rearrangement links TRBV6-6 to TRBJ1-2, with TRBD1 identical over 9 bases. From germline, CDR1 is MNHNY and CDR2 SVGAGI (reference sequence). This CDR3 contains 16 residues. The V gene end was trimmed by 5 bases and the J gene end by 1 base; junction bases not matched to a gene: 8. CDR3 bases: TGTGCCAGCAGTGGGGGGACAGGGCGAGTTAACTATGGCTACACCTTC. The encoded protein is CASSGGTGRVNYGYTF.

This clone was seen at least ten times. The genes are TRBV12-3 or TRBV12-4 and TRBJ2-3, with D unresolved. Trimming left V 2 bases short and J 4 bases short, with 4 bases between. The CDR3 length is 12 residues. CDR3 sequence: CASSLLSDTQYF. The DNA for the CDR3 is TGTGCCAGCAGTTTATTATCAGATACGCAGTATTTT.

V is TRBV5-1 and J is TRBJ1-1; possibly TRBD1 for D (5 bases). V dropped 1 base and J dropped 7 bases, with 8 bases sitting between them. CDR1 is SGHRS and CDR2 is YFSETQ in the germline V gene. The CDR3 is 12 residues long. CDR3 in amino acids: CASSLRGIEAFF. The CDR3 DNA reads TGCGCCAGCAGCTTGCGGGGGATTGAAGCTTTCTTT.

The chain couples TRBV2 to TRBJ2-2; TRBD1 agrees at 9 bases. The V gene end was trimmed by 5 bases and the J gene end by 3 bases; junction bases not matched to a gene: 16. Germline CDR1 SNHLY, CDR2 FYNNEI. CDR3 length equals 19 residues. The chain's CDR3 is CASSTQGASEISDTGELFF. The CDR3, as DNA: TGTGCCAGCAGTACACAGGGGGCTTCCGAGATTTCGGACACCGGGGAGCTGTTTTTT.